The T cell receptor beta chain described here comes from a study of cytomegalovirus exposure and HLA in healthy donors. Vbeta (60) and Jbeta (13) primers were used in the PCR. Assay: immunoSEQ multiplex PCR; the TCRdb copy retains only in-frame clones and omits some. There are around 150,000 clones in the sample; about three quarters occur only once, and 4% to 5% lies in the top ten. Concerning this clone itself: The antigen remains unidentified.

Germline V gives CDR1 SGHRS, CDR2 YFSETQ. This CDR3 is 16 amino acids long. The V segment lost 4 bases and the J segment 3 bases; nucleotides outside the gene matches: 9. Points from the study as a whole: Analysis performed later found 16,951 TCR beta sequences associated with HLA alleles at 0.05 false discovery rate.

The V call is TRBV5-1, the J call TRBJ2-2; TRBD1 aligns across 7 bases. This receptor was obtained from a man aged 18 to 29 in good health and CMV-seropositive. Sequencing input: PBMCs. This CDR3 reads CASSLKTGMDTGELFF. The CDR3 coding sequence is TGCGCCAGCAGCCTGAAGACAGGGATGGACACCGGGGAGCTGTTTTTT.